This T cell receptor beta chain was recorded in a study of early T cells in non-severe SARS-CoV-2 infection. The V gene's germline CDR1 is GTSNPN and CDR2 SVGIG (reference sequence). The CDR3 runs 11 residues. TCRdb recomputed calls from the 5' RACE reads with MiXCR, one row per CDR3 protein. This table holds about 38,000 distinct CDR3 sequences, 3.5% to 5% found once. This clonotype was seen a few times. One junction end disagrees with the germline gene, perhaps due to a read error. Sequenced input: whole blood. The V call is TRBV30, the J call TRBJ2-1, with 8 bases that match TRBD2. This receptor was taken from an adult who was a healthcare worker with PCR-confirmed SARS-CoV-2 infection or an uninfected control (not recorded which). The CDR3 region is CAWSKRGLQVF. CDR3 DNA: TGTGCCTGGAGTAAGCGGGGGTTGCAAGTCTTC.